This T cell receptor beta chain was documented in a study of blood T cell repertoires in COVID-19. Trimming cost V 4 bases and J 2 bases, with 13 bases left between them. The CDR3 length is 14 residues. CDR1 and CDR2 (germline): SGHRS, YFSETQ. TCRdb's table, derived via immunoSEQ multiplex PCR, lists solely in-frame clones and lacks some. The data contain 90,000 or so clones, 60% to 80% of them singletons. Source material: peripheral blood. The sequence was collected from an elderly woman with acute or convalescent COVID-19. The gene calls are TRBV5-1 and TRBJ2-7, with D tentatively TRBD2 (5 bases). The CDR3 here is CASSAGLRPYEQYF. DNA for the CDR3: TGCGCCAGCAGCGCTGGACTTCGACCCTACGAGCAGTACTTC.